A single TCR beta chain is shown here with its context. Its target is not known. One end of the junction is discordant with germline, which a read error may explain. The sample is drawn from a study of T cells in Graves' hyperthyroidism and ophthalmopathy. Study findings and constraints: Ophthalmopathy was predicted by the model a median of approximately six months ahead of onset. Blood also held most thyroid clonotypes expanded beyond 0.001.

It was uncontrolled infection, other autoimmune disease, pregnancy or lactation that excluded patients. Fresh peripheral blood, 8 to 10 ml of it, supplied the PBMCs. Germline values: CDR1 ENHRY, CDR2 SYGVKD. CDR3 length: 13 residues. RNA transcripts gave rise to amplified TCR beta CDR3 regions. First-round RT-PCR of the TCR CDR3 relied on the HTBI primer set. TCRdb fed the multiplex PCR reads into MiXCR, producing one record per CDR3 protein. In the table there are 300,000 to 400,000 distinct CDR3 sequences, roughly 23% of which are singletons. The receptor comes from a woman aged 45-60 years with Graves' hyperthyroidism. The gene calls are TRBV10-3 and TRBJ2-1, with TRBD2 as a possible D gene (5 bases). Sequencing was done on a sample of blood. The CDR3 here is CAISEGERLEQFF. The CDR3 bases are TGTGCCATAAGTGAAGGAGAGCGGCTCGAGCAGTTCTTC.